This TCR beta chain originates from a study of T cells expressing NK-cell markers. Study background: Each TCR beta repertoire originated in sorted T cells that were CD3+CD56+NKG2C+, CD3+CD56+NKG2C- or CD3+CD56-NKG2C+.

The TCR beta cDNA came from 5'RACE template switching with UMIs. TCRdb reprocessed the 5' RACE reads, with one entry per CDR3 protein and no DNA. The table for this sample gives roughly 350,000 distinct CDR3 sequences. The CDR3 contains 15 residues. Germline CDR1 is KGHSH and CDR2 is LQKENI. Comment on this clonotype: The antigen is undetermined.

Study-level points and caveats: NKG2C+ dominant clonotype frequencies in more than 5 donors were 1.0-7.0% of CD8+ T cells. Where several donors were concerned, these clonotypes also led the CD3+CD56-NKG2C+ fraction.

The TCR originated in a man aged 18-75 years in good health. The chain is built from TRBV18 and TRBJ2-2; TCRdb's assignment of TRBD1 cannot be checked, as there is no DNA. Sequenced: blood T cells: a sorted CD56 or NKG2C T cell subset, CD4+ or CD8+ T cells, or bulk PBMC T cells (not recorded which). The CDR3 sequence: CASSSGQGFAGELFF.